This T cell receptor beta chain was observed in a study of shared clonotypes between healthy human individuals. The germline V gene has CDR1 MNHNS and CDR2 SASEGT. This CDR3 has 16 amino acids. The ends were cut back, 1 base at V and 1 base at J, with 11 bases in the middle. Produced via immunoSEQ multiplex PCR; TCRdb's table is partial and in-frame only. This table has roughly 640,000 clones, less than 98% appearing once. This receptor was taken from a woman in her twenties or thirties in good health. The rearrangement uses TRBV6-1 and TRBJ1-5; D is ambiguous. Source material: naive CD4+ T cells sorted from blood. Specified subset: CD45RA+ positively selected. The CDR3 here is CASSEGYLRSNQPQHF. For the CDR3, the DNA is TGTGCCAGCAGTGAAGGGTACCTTCGAAGCAATCAGCCCCAGCATTTT.